The 8 T cell receptor beta chains presented below share a single source sample, sequenced in a study of yellow fever vaccine responses in identical twins. One entry per CDR3 protein results from TCRdb running MiXCR on the RT-PCR reads. The data hold 4,500 to 5,000 distinct CDR3 sequences, with 71% observed a single time. The specimen was T cells from blood (PBMCs), unsorted or a sorted subset (not recorded which), collected before or after yellow fever vaccination (not recorded which). These receptor sequences come from a woman between 18 and 29 years old who received the yellow fever vaccine.

This clonotype was recorded a few times. The chain uses TRBV15 and TRBJ2-7; D might be TRBD1 (6 bases). The CDR3 is 14 amino acids. The V gene's germline CDR1 is LNHNV and CDR2 YYDKDF (reference sequence). The ends were cut back, 4 bases at V and 1 base at J, with 11 bases in the middle. Here the CDR3 DNA reads TGTGCCACCAGCACACCGACAGGATCCTACGAGCAGTACTTC. Protein sequence: CATSTPTGSYEQYF.

The V call is TRBV4-1, the J call TRBJ2-7; no firm D call. This CDR3 spans 14 amino acids. V lost 2 bases and J 0 bases, leaving 8 bases between the germline ends. The germline V gene encodes CDR1 MGHRA and CDR2 YSYEKL. The CDR3, as DNA: TGCGCCAGCAGCCAAACCGACCTCTCCTACGAGCAGTACTTC. Its translation: CASSQTDLSYEQYF.

This clonotype has a handful of counts. The chain links TRBV29-1 to TRBJ2-7; 8 nucleotides agree with TRBD1. The CDR3 covers 13 residues. Germline CDR1 SQVTM, CDR2 ANQGSEA. J gave up 1 base and V 5 bases, and 4 bases lay outside the gene matches. Here the CDR3 DNA reads TGCAGCGTTTTAGACAGGGGATCCTACGAGCAGTACTTC. Residues: CSVLDRGSYEQYF.

The V and J genes are TRBV29-1 and TRBJ1-4, with TRBD1 as a possible D gene (5 bases). Trimming removed 4 bases at V and 10 bases at J, with 16 bases between. Germline values: CDR1 SQVTM, CDR2 ANQGSEA. The CDR3 is 13 residues long. The DNA for the CDR3 is TGCAGCGTTGGGCACCTGACTGGGGGAAAACTGTTTTTT. This sequence encodes CSVGHLTGGKLFF.

This clonotype was seen only once. This chain connects TRBV19 to TRBJ2-7; possibly TRBD1 for D (5 bases). Germline CDR1 reads LNHDA; CDR2 reads SQIVND (reference sequence). The CDR3 has 13 amino acids. V lost 5 bases and J lost 6, with 14 bases in between. CDR3 sequence reads: CASSYRTPSEQYF. DNA for the CDR3: TGTGCCAGTAGTTACAGGACCCCCAGCGAGCAGTACTTC.

This clonotype was seen just once. The V gene is TRBV15, the J gene TRBJ1-5; 12 nucleotides align to TRBD1. This CDR3 contains 16 residues. With V trimmed by 1 base and J by 10 bases, 8 bases remained unmatched. Germline V CDR1 and CDR2: LNHNV, YYDKDF (reference sequence). The chain's CDR3 is CATSRVPGQGARPQHF. CDR3 sequence (DNA): TGTGCCACCAGCAGAGTCCCGGGACAGGGGGCCCGACCCCAGCATTTT. The full variable domain, with the rest looked up from reference TRBV15 and TRBJ1-5, is DAMVIQNPRYQVTQFGKPVTLSCSQTLNHNVMYWYQQKSSQAPKLLFHYYDKDFNNEADTPDNFQSRRPNTSFCFLDIRSPGLGDTAMYLCATSRVPGQGARPQHFGDGTRLSIL.

The V call is TRBV4-1, the J call TRBJ2-7, with D possibly being TRBD1 (5 bases). This CDR3 has 14 residues. Germline values: CDR1 MGHRA, CDR2 YSYEKL. Trimming shortened V by 1 base and J by 2 bases, and 9 bases separated the two germline ends. The CDR3 sequence is CASSQVARAYEQYF. The CDR3, as DNA: TGCGCCAGCAGCCAAGTCGCCAGGGCCTACGAGCAGTACTTC.

The chain joins TRBV10-3 to TRBJ2-1; D gene uncertain. This CDR3 region has 14 residues. Deletions cut 5 bases from V and 0 bases from J, with 8 bases between. Germline V CDR1 and CDR2: ENHRY, SYGVKD. The CDR3 sequence is CAISPPSSYNEQFF. The CDR3 DNA reads TGTGCCATCAGTCCCCCGAGCTCCTACAATGAGCAGTTCTTC.